These 24 T cell receptor beta chains were all obtained from the same sample, sequenced in a study of T cell responses to AZD1222 COVID-19 vaccine. TCRdb's copy holds only in-frame clones and misses some; the assay was immunoSEQ multiplex PCR. The data show 120,000 or so clones, roughly 84% seen once. This specimen consisted of peripheral blood, obtained 28 days after the second AZD1222 dose. These receptors all come from an adult who received the AZD1222 COVID-19 vaccine.

The rearrangement links TRBV3-1 (or the pseudogene TRBV3-2) to TRBJ1-3; perhaps TRBD1 as D (5 bases). Deletions cut 3 bases from V and 0 bases from J, with 21 bases between. The CDR3 extends over 19 amino acids. CDR1 and CDR2 from the germline V gene are LGHDT and YNNKEL (reference sequence). The CDR3 nucleotides read TGTGCCAGCAGCCAGTACATAGGGGCTGCGCTGAGCTCTGGAAACACCATATATTTT. It translates to CASSQYIGAALSSGNTIYF.

Here the CDR3 reads CASSYQGQGAAEAFF. CDR3 DNA: TGTGCCAGCAGTTACCAGGGACAGGGGGCGGCTGAAGCTTTCTTT. The chain uses TRBV6-5 and TRBJ1-1, with 12 positions matching TRBD1. V dropped 2 bases and J dropped 6; count of bases not matched to a gene: 4. The CDR3 is made up of 15 amino acids. The germline gives CDR1 MNHEY, CDR2 SVGAGI.

V is TRBV6-5 and J is TRBJ1-4; D unresolved. Germline V gene lookup returns CDR1 MNHEY and CDR2 SVGAGI. This CDR3 is built from 13 residues. V lost 5 bases and J lost 7, with 11 bases in between. The CDR3 is CASSPRRGEKLFF. The DNA of the CDR3 is TGTGCCAGCAGTCCACGTCGTGGTGAAAAACTGTTTTTT.

This rearrangement joins TRBV4-1 to TRBJ2-7, with a possible D match to TRBD1 (5 bases). V was clipped by 2 bases and J by 2 bases, with 22 bases between them. The CDR3 spans 18 residues. Germline lookup yields CDR1 MGHRA and CDR2 YSYEKL. The CDR3 here is CASSQIDSTATQTYEQYF. CDR3 sequence (DNA): TGCGCCAGCAGCCAAATAGACAGTACGGCGACACAAACCTACGAGCAGTACTTC.

V is TRBV5-1 and J is TRBJ1-5; 9 bases are shared with TRBD1. Germline V CDR1 and CDR2: SGHRS, YFSETQ. Trimming at V came to 4 bases and at J to 7 bases, leaving 6 bases not matched to a gene. This CDR3 is built from 14 residues. In nucleotides, the CDR3 is TGCGCCAGCAGCGGGCGACAGGGGGGACAGCCCCAGCATTTT. It is translated as CASSGRQGGQPQHF.

V and J are TRBV5-5 and TRBJ1-3; D might be TRBD1 (6 bases). Germline CDR1 reads SGHKS; CDR2 reads YYEKEE (reference sequence). This CDR3 is built from 16 residues. Trimming pared 2 bases from V and 0 bases from J, leaving 12 bases between. CDR3 region: CASSFGGNLSGNTIYF. The CDR3 DNA reads TGTGCCAGCAGCTTTGGGGGCAACCTCTCTGGAAACACCATATATTTT.

This chain uses TRBV19 with TRBJ1-4; D is unclear. The CDR3 has 11 residues. Trimming cost V 6 bases and J 7 bases, with 6 bases left between them. Germline V gives CDR1 LNHDA, CDR2 SQIVND (reference sequence). The CDR3 loop reads CASSLLEKLFF. CDR3 DNA: TGTGCCAGTAGCTTACTTGAAAAACTGTTTTTT.

The chain couples TRBV19 to TRBJ1-1, with D tentatively TRBD1 (5 bases). The ends were cut back, 4 bases at V and 7 bases at J, with 16 bases in the middle. The CDR3 sequence is 14 residues long. The V gene's germline CDR1 is LNHDA and CDR2 SQIVND (reference sequence). CDR3 in amino acids: CASSKKTGAYEAFF. CDR3 nucleotides: TGTGCCAGTAGTAAGAAAACAGGTGCCTATGAAGCTTTCTTT.

The chain couples TRBV18 to TRBJ2-7; 8 nucleotides agree with TRBD1. The CDR3 runs to 17 residues. J lost 0 bases, V lost 2 bases, and 9 bases had no gene match. CDR1 KGHSH and CDR2 LQKENI come from the germline V gene. As DNA, the CDR3 is TGTGCCAGCTCACCATCACAGGGGGTCAACCCCTCCTACGAGCAGTACTTC. Translated, it gives CASSPSQGVNPSYEQYF.

This clone showed up just once. The chain couples TRBV18 to TRBJ2-2; D is unresolved. Germline values: CDR1 KGHSH, CDR2 LQKENI. Trimming cost V 3 bases and J 5 bases, with 7 bases left between them. The CDR3 has 13 amino acids. The CDR3: CASSPLGTGELFF. The CDR3 nucleotides read TGTGCCAGCTCACCCCTGGGTACCGGGGAGCTGTTTTTT.

V gene TRBV6-5 combines with J gene TRBJ1-5, with D maybe TRBD1 (6 bases). The CDR3 has 15 amino acids. V was trimmed by 6 bases and J by 8 bases, leaving 20 bases between them. In germline, CDR1 is MNHEY, CDR2 SVGAGI. The CDR3 sequence: CASSRWGLLSEPQHF. The CDR3 region has the DNA TGTGCCAGCAGCAGATGGGGGCTCCTTTCTGAGCCCCAGCATTTT.

The rearrangement uses TRBV28 and TRBJ2-7; D call uncertain. CDR1 and CDR2 from the germline V gene are MDHEN and SYDVKM. This CDR3 has 13 amino acids. Trimming removed 5 bases from V and 5 bases from J, with 13 bases in between. The CDR3 region is CASSVRSIHEQYF. CDR3 nucleotide sequence: TGTGCCAGCAGTGTCAGATCCATCCACGAGCAGTACTTC.

The chain uses TRBV27 and TRBJ2-3, with a weak D call TRBD1 (6 bases). CDR3 size: 15 residues. The germline V and J ends were trimmed by 0 bases and 3 bases, with 10 bases remaining between them. Germline CDR1 is MNHEY and CDR2 is SMNVEV (reference sequence). CDR3 in DNA: TGTGCCAGCAGTTTATCGGGGCAGGGGACAGATACGCAGTATTTT. Its translation: CASSLSGQGTDTQYF.

The CDR3 sequence: CASSGLNNQPQHF. DNA for the CDR3: TGTGCCAGCAGCGGTCTCAATAATCAGCCCCAGCATTTT. V usage is TRBV7-9 and J usage is TRBJ1-5; D unclear. Trimming left V 5 bases short and J 4 bases short, with 9 bases between. The CDR3 is 13 amino acids. The germline CDR1 and CDR2 sequences are SEHNR and FQNEAQ (reference sequence). Complete variable domain (other parts from reference TRBV7-9 and TRBJ1-5): DTGVSQNPRHKITKRGQNVTFRCDPISEHNRLYWYRQTLGQGPEFLTYFQNEAQLEKSRLLSDRFSAERPKGSFSTLEIQRTEQGDSAMYLCASSGLNNQPQHFGDGTRLSIL.

This clone was detected a few times. The rearrangement links TRBV30 to TRBJ1-1, with D possibly TRBD1 on 6 matching bases. The V end lost 0 bases, the J end lost 3 bases, and 11 bases lay between the germline ends. CDR1 is GTSNPN and CDR2 is SVGIG in the germline V gene (reference sequence). The CDR3 consists of 14 residues. The CDR3 bases are TGTGCCTGGAGTGTCGGCAGGGGTTACACTGAAGCTTTCTTT. Translated: CAWSVGRGYTEAFF.

V and J are TRBV7-2 and TRBJ2-7; TRBD2 agrees at 13 bases. CDR3 length equals 16 residues. The J segment lost 6 bases and the V segment lost 3 bases, leaving 8 bases of the junction unmatched. Germline CDR1 and CDR2: SGHTA and FQGNSA. CDR3: CASSLGTSGEGLEQYF. CDR3 coding DNA: TGTGCCAGCAGCTTGGGGACTAGCGGGGAGGGGCTCGAGCAGTACTTC. The complete variable domain, with remaining parts taken from reference TRBV7-2 and TRBJ2-7, reads GAGVSQSPSNKVTEKGKDVELRCDPISGHTALYWYRQSLGQGLEFLIYFQGNSAPDKSGLPSDRFSAERTGGSVSTLTIQRTQQEDSAVYLCASSLGTSGEGLEQYFGPGTRLTVT.

The rearrangement uses TRBV27 and TRBJ2-4; D may be TRBD1 or TRBD2 (5 bases each). Trimming pared 2 bases from V and 0 bases from J, leaving 14 bases between. This CDR3 is built from 17 residues. Germline V gene sequence: CDR1 MNHEY, CDR2 SMNVEV (reference sequence). The CDR3 is CASSLGDRLGAKNIQYF. CDR3 coding DNA: TGTGCCAGCAGTTTAGGGGACCGCTTGGGAGCCAAAAACATTCAGTACTTC.

The CDR3 here is CASSLSGGNYGYTF. The CDR3 coding sequence is TGTGCCAGCAGCTTGAGCGGCGGTAACTATGGCTACACCTTC. The rearrangement links TRBV5-5 to TRBJ1-2, with D uncertain. With 1 base removed from V and 1 base from J, the gap between germline ends came to 8 bases. Per the germline V gene, CDR1 is SGHKS and CDR2 is YYEKEE (reference sequence). The CDR3 covers 14 residues.

This clone turned up a few times. The rearrangement links TRBV4-2 to TRBJ1-2, with D possibly being TRBD1 (6 bases). V was trimmed by 3 bases and J by 6 bases, leaving 17 bases between them. The CDR3 runs 15 residues. Germline V gene lookup returns CDR1 LGHNA and CDR2 YNFKEQ. The CDR3 DNA is TGTGCCAGCAGCCATAGGGGGTCCGGGGCTGATGGCTACACCTTC. It encodes CASSHRGSGADGYTF.

This clone has more than one count but fewer than ten. The V and J genes are TRBV20-1 and TRBJ1-5; 8 bases align to TRBD1. CDR1 is DFQATT and CDR2 is SNEGSKA in the germline V gene (reference sequence). This CDR3 has 14 residues. V was clipped by 3 bases and J by 2 bases; unmatched bases: 3. The CDR3 spells CSASGQGGNQPQHF. CDR3 nucleotide sequence: TGCAGTGCTAGTGGACAGGGCGGCAATCAGCCCCAGCATTTT.

This clone was detected once. The chain employs TRBV7-9 and TRBJ2-7; TRBD2 might be the D (6 bases). Germline CDR1 reads SEHNR; CDR2 reads FQNEAQ (reference sequence). V gave up 6 bases and J gave up 0 bases, with 9 bases separating them. CDR3 length equals 13 residues. The CDR3 protein is CASRRDSSYEQYF. In nucleotides, the CDR3 is TGTGCCAGCAGGCGGGACTCCTCCTACGAGCAGTACTTC. Using reference TRBV7-9 and TRBJ2-7 for the parts outside the CDR3, the full variable domain is DTGVSQNPRHKITKRGQNVTFRCDPISEHNRLYWYRQTLGQGPEFLTYFQNEAQLEKSRLLSDRFSAERPKGSFSTLEIQRTEQGDSAMYLCASRRDSSYEQYFGPGTRLTVT.

The chain carries TRBV28 and TRBJ2-7; 7 bases fit TRBD1. The CDR3 totals 15 residues. Per the germline V gene, CDR1 is MDHEN and CDR2 is SYDVKM. Losses at the gene ends were 6 bases for V and 4 bases for J; bases not matched to a gene: 12. CDR3 coding DNA: TGTGCCAGCAGAACTCCGGGACAGAGAAAATACGAGCAGTACTTC. This codes for CASRTPGQRKYEQYF.

This clone was seen a single time. This sequence joins TRBV6-2 or TRBV6-3 and TRBJ1-5; no clear D gene. The CDR3 sequence is 13 residues long. V dropped 5 bases and J dropped 11 bases, with 16 bases sitting between them. The V gene's germline CDR1 is MNHEY and CDR2 SVGEGT. CDR3 sequence: CASSAQTQTAQHF. CDR3 bases: TGTGCCAGCAGTGCTCAGACCCAGACGGCCCAGCATTTT.

The chain has TRBV5-4 and TRBJ1-2, with D tentatively TRBD1 (5 bases). Germline CDR1 and CDR2: SGHNT and YYREEE (reference sequence). Trimming pared 2 bases from V and 3 bases from J, leaving 11 bases between. The CDR3 has 14 residues. CDR3 protein: CASSFRGEDYGYTF. The CDR3 nucleotides are TGTGCCAGCAGCTTCCGGGGGGAGGACTATGGCTACACCTTC. Combining the CDR3 with reference TRBV5-4 and TRBJ1-2 gives the whole variable domain ETGVTQSPTHLIKTRGQQVTLRCSSQSGHNTVSWYQQALGQGPQFIFQYYREEENGRGNFPPRFSGLQFPNYSSELNVNALELDDSALYLCASSFRGEDYGYTFGSGTRLTVV.